Below, 27 T cell receptor beta chains from the same sample are listed, as sequenced in a study of cytomegalovirus exposure and HLA in healthy donors. 13 Jbeta primers and 60 Vbeta primers were used for the PCR. Clones were read by immunoSEQ multiplex PCR, and TCRdb kept only the in-frame ones, dropping some. This table holds about 75,000 clones, 70% to 85% found once. Sequencing was done on a sample of PBMCs. These receptors all come from a man aged 65-85 years in good health and CMV-seropositive.

The chain employs TRBV7-2 and TRBJ2-2, with a possible D match to TRBD2 (6 bases). CDR3 length: 14 amino acids. Deletions cut 5 bases from V and 7 bases from J, with 14 bases between. Germline V gives CDR1 SGHTA, CDR2 FQGNSA. CDR3 sequence reads: CASSPRLGSGELFF. The CDR3 nucleotides read TGTGCCAGCAGCCCCAGACTAGGTAGCGGGGAGCTGTTTTTT. Based on the CDR3 plus reference TRBV7-2 and TRBJ2-2, the full variable domain is GAGVSQSPSNKVTEKGKDVELRCDPISGHTALYWYRQSLGQGLEFLIYFQGNSAPDKSGLPSDRFSAERTGGSVSTLTIQRTQQEDSAVYLCASSPRLGSGELFFGEGSRLTVL.

J is TRBJ2-1 and V is TRBV2, with 9 nucleotides matching TRBD2. There are 16 residues in the CDR3. The V gene's germline CDR1 is SNHLY and CDR2 FYNNEI. V gave up 1 base and J gave up 4 bases; unmatched junction bases: 5. CDR3: CASSEVRLAVYNEQFF. In nucleotides, the CDR3 is TGTGCCAGCAGTGAAGTTCGACTAGCGGTTTACAATGAGCAGTTCTTC.

V is TRBV30 and J is TRBJ2-7; D may be TRBD1 (6 bases). Germline loops: CDR1 GTSNPN, CDR2 SVGIG (reference sequence). The V and J ends lost 4 bases and 1 base respectively, with 11 bases between them. There are 13 residues in the CDR3. This CDR3 is CAWMGQRSYEQYF. In DNA form, the CDR3 reads TGTGCCTGGATGGGACAACGATCCTACGAGCAGTACTTC.

The J gene is TRBJ2-2, the V gene TRBV4-3, with D maybe TRBD1 (6 bases). CDR1 is LGHNA, CDR2 YSLEER, per germline. The V gene lost 0 bases and the J gene lost 5 bases, with 10 bases spanning the gap. This CDR3 comprises 15 residues. DNA of the CDR3: TGCGCCAGCAGCCAAGATAGCAGGGGAACCGGGGAGCTGTTTTTT. Its translation: CASSQDSRGTGELFF.

This chain connects TRBV5-1 to TRBJ2-3; TRBD1 is a possible D gene (5 bases). From germline, CDR1 is SGHRS and CDR2 YFSETQ. The V and J ends lost 5 bases and 0 bases respectively, with 16 bases between them. The CDR3 is 16 residues long. Written as DNA, the CDR3 is TGCGCCAGCAGACAGGCCCTATCCGCTAGCACAGATACGCAGTATTTT. Residues: CASRQALSASTDTQYF.

The chain links TRBV6-1 to TRBJ1-5, with 10 nucleotides matching TRBD1. The length of the CDR3 is 14 residues. Germline CDR1 and CDR2: MNHNS and SASEGT. V lost 8 bases to trimming and J lost 6 bases; unmatched junction nucleotides: 7. The CDR3 sequence is CASGGQGDRQPQHF. The CDR3 DNA follows: TGTGCCAGCGGCGGACAGGGGGATCGTCAGCCCCAGCATTTT.

V usage is TRBV25-1 and J usage is TRBJ2-3; D call uncertain. Germline V gives CDR1 MGHDK, CDR2 SYGVNS. Between the trimmed V and J ends, which lost 1 base and 2 bases, there was a span of 10 bases. The CDR3 contains 15 residues. DNA of the CDR3: TGTGCCAGCAGTGAATCCTGGGCGAACACAGATACGCAGTATTTT. Amino acids: CASSESWANTDTQYF.

This clone is a singleton in its sample. The V gene is TRBV28, the J gene TRBJ1-4; 9 bases align to TRBD1. Unmatched junction bases numbered 7, after V lost 3 bases and J lost 2 bases. The germline gives CDR1 MDHEN, CDR2 SYDVKM. The CDR3 length is 17 residues. CDR3 in DNA: TGTGCCAGCAGTTTGCCGACAGGGGGGGGTACTAATGAAAAACTGTTTTTT. Translated: CASSLPTGGGTNEKLFF.

This clone was counted once. The rearrangement links TRBV28 to TRBJ2-1; D uncertain. Germline CDR1 and CDR2: MDHEN and SYDVKM. Between the trimmed V and J ends, which lost 3 bases and 3 bases, there was a span of 9 bases. The CDR3 is 14 residues long. The chain's CDR3 is CASSFPQDYNEQFF. In DNA, the CDR3 is TGTGCCAGCAGTTTCCCTCAGGACTACAATGAGCAGTTCTTC.

V and J are TRBV7-9 and TRBJ2-5, with 13 bases matching TRBD2. Germline-derived CDR1 and CDR2 are SEHNR and FQNEAQ (reference sequence). The CDR3 runs to 16 residues. The V and J ends lost 5 bases and 5 bases, in that order; junction bases with no gene match: 8. CDR3 sequence: CASSKGLAGPRETQYF. Here the CDR3 DNA reads TGTGCCAGCAGCAAGGGACTAGCGGGGCCTCGGGAGACCCAGTACTTC.

The chain employs TRBV6-5 and TRBJ1-1; TRBD1 matches 12 bases. Germline CDR1 MNHEY, CDR2 SVGAGI. After removal of 4 bases from V and 4 bases from J, the junction contained 4 bases not matched to a gene. The CDR3 contains 15 residues. The CDR3 DNA reads as TGTGCCAGCAGTTCGGGACAGGGGGCGGCCACTGAAGCTTTCTTT. Its protein is CASSSGQGAATEAFF.

V is TRBV4-2 and J is TRBJ2-3; 9 bases agree with TRBD1. CDR1 and CDR2 (germline): LGHNA, YNFKEQ. V lost 0 bases and J lost 6; bases outside the gene matches: 10. This CDR3 comprises 17 residues. The CDR3, as DNA: TGTGCCAGCAGCCAAGATCCTGGGACAGGGTCAAGGGATACGCAGTATTTT. This encodes CASSQDPGTGSRDTQYF.

This clone was recorded a few times. This sequence joins TRBV7-7 and TRBJ2-2; possibly TRBD1 for D (5 bases). V was cut by 5 bases and J by 2 bases, with 9 bases left in between. This CDR3 region has 14 residues. Germline CDR1 reads SSHAT; CDR2 reads FNYEAQ (reference sequence). This CDR3 is CASSADSNTGELFF. CDR3 bases: TGTGCCAGCAGCGCCGACAGCAACACCGGGGAGCTGTTTTTT.

The V call is TRBV5-4, the J call TRBJ2-3; 12 bases match TRBD2. The CDR3 has 16 residues. CDR1 SGHNT and CDR2 YYREEE come from the germline V gene (reference sequence). Trimming took 0 bases from V and 6 from J; bases not matched to a gene: 5. CDR3 sequence reads: CASSLGTSGAQDTQYF. CDR3 coding DNA: TGTGCCAGCAGCTTGGGGACTAGCGGGGCCCAGGATACGCAGTATTTT.

The chain couples TRBV6-5 to TRBJ1-4, with a possible D match to TRBD1 (6 bases). The V end was cut by 6 bases, the J end by 0 bases, with 11 bases between. This CDR3 is built from 15 residues. The germline V gene has CDR1 MNHEY and CDR2 SVGAGI. CDR3 region: CASRTGSATNEKLFF. CDR3 in DNA: TGTGCCAGCAGGACAGGATCTGCAACTAATGAAAAACTGTTTTTT.

The CDR3 is CASSLDPNSYEQYF. DNA of the CDR3: TGCGCCAGCAGCCTAGACCCCAACTCCTACGAGCAGTACTTC. This chain links TRBV4-1 with TRBJ2-7; D uncertain. CDR1 MGHRA and CDR2 YSYEKL come from the germline V gene. Trimming cost V 4 bases and J 0 bases, with 10 bases left between them. The CDR3 has 14 residues.

V is TRBV14 and J is TRBJ2-1, with 14 nucleotides matching TRBD2. Per germline, CDR1 SGHDN and CDR2 FVKESK. The CDR3 is made up of 16 amino acids. J was trimmed by 7 bases and V by 4 bases; bases with no gene match: 6. The CDR3, as DNA: TGTGCCAGCAGCCCCCCGGGGACTAGCGGGAGTAATGAGCAGTTCTTC. It is translated as CASSPPGTSGSNEQFF.

V gene TRBV4-1 combines with J gene TRBJ2-5; tentatively, D is TRBD1 (6 bases). Germline V CDR1 and CDR2: MGHRA, YSYEKL. CDR3 length: 16 residues. V was trimmed by 0 bases and J by 5 bases, leaving 16 bases between them. In DNA form, the CDR3 reads TGCGCCAGCAGCCAAGAAGCACAGGGAGCTGGGGAGACCCAGTACTTC. The encoded protein is CASSQEAQGAGETQYF.

Here the CDR3 reads CSVAPTSGRPETQYF. CDR3 bases: TGCAGCGTCGCCCCGACTAGCGGGAGGCCGGAGACCCAGTACTTC. The chain carries TRBV29-1 and TRBJ2-5; 13 nucleotides line up with TRBD2. Unmatched junction bases numbered 9, after V lost 6 bases and J lost 5 bases. In germline, CDR1 is SQVTM, CDR2 ANQGSEA. The CDR3 is 15 residues long.

The CDR3 region is CASRVPGVLTEAFF. CDR3 bases: TGTGCCAGCAGGGTTCCGGGGGTTCTGACTGAAGCTTTCTTT. The chain carries TRBV6-6 and TRBJ1-1; possibly TRBD1 for D (5 bases). The V gene lost 6 bases and the J gene lost 5 bases, with 16 bases spanning the gap. The CDR3 consists of 14 residues. Germline loops: CDR1 MNHNY, CDR2 SVGAGI (reference sequence).

The V call is TRBV19, the J call TRBJ2-2, with D maybe TRBD1 (5 bases). CDR1 is LNHDA, CDR2 SQIVND, per germline (reference sequence). Trimming left V 5 bases short and J 5 bases short, with 9 bases between. The CDR3 contains 13 residues. The chain's CDR3 is CASSGAFTGELFF. DNA for the CDR3: TGTGCCAGTAGTGGGGCCTTTACCGGGGAGCTGTTTTTT.

V is TRBV28 and J is TRBJ2-5; D ambiguous. The CDR3 extends over 14 amino acids. Trimming took off 5 bases at V and 5 bases at J, with 15 bases between the two ends. CDR1 is MDHEN, CDR2 SYDVKM, per germline. The CDR3 region is CASSVPQMSETQYF. Written as DNA, the CDR3 is TGTGCCAGCAGTGTCCCGCAGATGTCGGAGACCCAGTACTTC.

The chain recombines TRBV5-1 with TRBJ2-5; tentative D call: TRBD2 (5 bases). The CDR3 has 14 amino acids. V dropped 4 bases and J dropped 5 bases, with 15 bases sitting between them. Germline CDR1 and CDR2: SGHRS and YFSETQ. In DNA, the CDR3 is TGCGCCAGCAGCCCTGGACTCCACGAGGAGACCCAGTACTTC. Translated: CASSPGLHEETQYF.

The chain joins TRBV7-2 to TRBJ1-1; D is possibly TRBD1 (5 bases). V lost 5 bases to trimming and J lost 7 bases, with 14 bases between them. CDR1 is SGHTA, CDR2 FQGNSA, per germline. The CDR3 consists of 13 residues. CDR3 residues: CASSTRPDSEAFF. The DNA of the CDR3 is TGTGCCAGCAGCACGCGCCCCGACAGTGAAGCTTTCTTT.

The genes are TRBV6-6 and TRBJ1-2; no clear D. The germline CDR1 and CDR2 sequences are MNHNY and SVGAGI (reference sequence). The CDR3 spans 14 residues. Trimming cost V 7 bases and J 5 bases, with 17 bases left between them. The CDR3, as DNA: TGTGCCAGCAAGAACGGGATCAGTGGGTATGGCTACACCTTC. Its protein is CASKNGISGYGYTF.

This rearrangement joins TRBV10-3 to TRBJ1-1; 9 bases are shared with TRBD1. The CDR3 is 12 amino acids. V lost 11 bases to trimming and J lost 6 bases; unmatched junction nucleotides: 7. Germline CDR1 is ENHRY and CDR2 is SYGVKD. CDR3 bases: TGTGCCGTCGGACAGGGGTCGGCTGAAGCTTTCTTT. Encoded protein: CAVGQGSAEAFF.

This clone was recorded once. This chain uses TRBV19 with TRBJ2-6; 7 nucleotides align to TRBD2. The CDR3 is made up of 14 amino acids. V shed 6 bases and J 2 bases; nucleotides not matched to a gene: 1. Germline V gene sequence: CDR1 LNHDA, CDR2 SQIVND (reference sequence). The CDR3, as DNA: TGTGCCAGTAGGGGGGGGGCTGGGGCCAACGTCCTGACTTTC. This codes for CASRGGAGANVLTF.